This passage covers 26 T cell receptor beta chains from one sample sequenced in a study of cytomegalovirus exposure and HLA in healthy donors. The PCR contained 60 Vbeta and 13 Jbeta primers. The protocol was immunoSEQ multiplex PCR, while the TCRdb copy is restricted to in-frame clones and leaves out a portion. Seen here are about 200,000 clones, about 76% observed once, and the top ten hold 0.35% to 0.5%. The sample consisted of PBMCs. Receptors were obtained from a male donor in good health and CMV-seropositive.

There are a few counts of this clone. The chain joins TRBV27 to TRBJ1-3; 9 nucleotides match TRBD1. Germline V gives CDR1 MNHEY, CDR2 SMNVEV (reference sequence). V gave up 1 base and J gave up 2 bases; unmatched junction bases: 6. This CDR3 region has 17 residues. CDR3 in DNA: TGTGCCAGCAGTTTATTCGGGACAGGGACCGCTGGAAACACCATATATTTT. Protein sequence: CASSLFGTGTAGNTIYF.

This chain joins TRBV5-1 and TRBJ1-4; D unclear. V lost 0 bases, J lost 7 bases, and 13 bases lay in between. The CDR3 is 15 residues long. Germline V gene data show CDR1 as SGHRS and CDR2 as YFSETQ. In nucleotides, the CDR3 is TGCGCCAGCAGCTTGGTTCCCATAAAGAGTGAAAAACTGTTTTTT. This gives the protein CASSLVPIKSEKLFF.

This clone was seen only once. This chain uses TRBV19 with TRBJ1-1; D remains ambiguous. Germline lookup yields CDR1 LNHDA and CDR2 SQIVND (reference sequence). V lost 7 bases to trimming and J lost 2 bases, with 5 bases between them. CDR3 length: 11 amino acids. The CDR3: CASIRNTEAFF. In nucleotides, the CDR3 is TGTGCCAGTATCAGAAACACTGAAGCTTTCTTT. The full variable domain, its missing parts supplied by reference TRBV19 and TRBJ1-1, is DGGITQSPKYLFRKEGQNVTLSCEQNLNHDAMYWYRQDPGQGLRLIYYSQIVNDFQKGDIAEGYSVSREKKESFPLTVTSAQKNPTAFYLCASIRNTEAFFGQGTRLTVV.

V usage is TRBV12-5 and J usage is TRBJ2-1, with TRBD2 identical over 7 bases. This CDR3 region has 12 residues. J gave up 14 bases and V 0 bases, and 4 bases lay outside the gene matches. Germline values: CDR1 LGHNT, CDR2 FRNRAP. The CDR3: CASGLVMGGEFF. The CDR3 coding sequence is TGTGCTAGTGGTTTGGTAATGGGGGGGGAGTTCTTC.

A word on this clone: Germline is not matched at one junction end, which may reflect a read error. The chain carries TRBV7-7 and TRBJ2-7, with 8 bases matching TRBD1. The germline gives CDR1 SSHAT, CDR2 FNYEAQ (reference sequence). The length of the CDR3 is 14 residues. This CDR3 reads CASSPDRGGNEQYF. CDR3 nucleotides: TGTGCTAGCAGTCCCGACAGGGGCGGCAACGAGCAGTACTTC.

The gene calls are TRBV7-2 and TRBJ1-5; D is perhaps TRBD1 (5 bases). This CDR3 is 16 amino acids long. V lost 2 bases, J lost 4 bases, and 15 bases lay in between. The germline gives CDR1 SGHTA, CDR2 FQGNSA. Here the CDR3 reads CASSLFLTAGNQPQHF. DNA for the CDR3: TGTGCCAGCAGCTTATTTCTTACGGCAGGGAATCAGCCCCAGCATTTT.

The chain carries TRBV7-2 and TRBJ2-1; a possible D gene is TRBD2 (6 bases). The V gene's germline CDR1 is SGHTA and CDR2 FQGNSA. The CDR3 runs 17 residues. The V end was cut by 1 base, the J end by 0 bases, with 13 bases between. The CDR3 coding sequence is TGTGCCAGCAGCTTAGGCGCGGGGAGCCGCTCCTACAATGAGCAGTTCTTC. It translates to CASSLGAGSRSYNEQFF.

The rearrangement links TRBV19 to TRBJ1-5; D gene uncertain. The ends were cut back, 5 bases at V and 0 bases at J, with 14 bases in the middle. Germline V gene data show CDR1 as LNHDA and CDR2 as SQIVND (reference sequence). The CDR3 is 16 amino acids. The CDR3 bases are TGTGCCAGTAGTCCAGACATATCCTATAGCAATCAGCCCCAGCATTTT. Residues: CASSPDISYSNQPQHF.

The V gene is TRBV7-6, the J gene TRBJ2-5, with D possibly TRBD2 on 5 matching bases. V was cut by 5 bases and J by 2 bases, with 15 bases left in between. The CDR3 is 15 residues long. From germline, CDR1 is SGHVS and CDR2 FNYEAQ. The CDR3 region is CASSPHVTGQETQYF. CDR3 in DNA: TGTGCCAGCAGCCCGCACGTAACGGGGCAAGAGACCCAGTACTTC.

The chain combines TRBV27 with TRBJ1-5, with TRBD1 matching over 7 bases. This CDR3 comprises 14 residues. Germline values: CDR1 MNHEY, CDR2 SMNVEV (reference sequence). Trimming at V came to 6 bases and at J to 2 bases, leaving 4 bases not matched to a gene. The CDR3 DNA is TGTGCCAGCAGCTGGGACAGAGGCAATCAGCCCCAGCATTTT. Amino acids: CASSWDRGNQPQHF.

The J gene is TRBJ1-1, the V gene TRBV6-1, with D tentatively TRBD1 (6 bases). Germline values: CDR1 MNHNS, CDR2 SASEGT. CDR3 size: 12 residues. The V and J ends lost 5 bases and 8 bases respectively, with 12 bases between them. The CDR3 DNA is TGTGCCAGCAGTTTCCAGGGGTTGGAAGCTTTCTTT. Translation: CASSFQGLEAFF.

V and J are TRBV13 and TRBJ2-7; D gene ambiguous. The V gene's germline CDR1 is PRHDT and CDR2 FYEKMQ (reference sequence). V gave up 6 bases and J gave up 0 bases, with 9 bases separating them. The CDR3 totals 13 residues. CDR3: CASRAKISYEQYF. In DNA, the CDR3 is TGTGCCAGCAGGGCAAAAATCTCCTACGAGCAGTACTTC.

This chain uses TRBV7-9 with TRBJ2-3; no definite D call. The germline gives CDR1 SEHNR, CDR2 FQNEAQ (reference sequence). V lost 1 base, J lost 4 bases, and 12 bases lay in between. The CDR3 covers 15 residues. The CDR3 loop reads CASSLDQLSADTQYF. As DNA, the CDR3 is TGTGCCAGCAGCTTAGACCAGTTGTCCGCAGATACGCAGTATTTT.

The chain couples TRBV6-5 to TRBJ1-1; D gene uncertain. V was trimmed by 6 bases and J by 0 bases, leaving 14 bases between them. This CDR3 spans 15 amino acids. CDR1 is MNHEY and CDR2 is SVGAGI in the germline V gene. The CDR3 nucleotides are TGTGCCAGCAGGTCCGCCCGGAGGATGAACACTGAAGCTTTCTTT. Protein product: CASRSARRMNTEAFF.

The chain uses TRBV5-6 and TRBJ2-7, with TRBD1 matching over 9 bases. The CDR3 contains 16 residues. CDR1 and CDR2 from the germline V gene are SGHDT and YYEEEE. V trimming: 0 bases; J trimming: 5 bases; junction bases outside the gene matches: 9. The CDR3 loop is CASSLAPGQGSNEQYF. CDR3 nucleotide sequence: TGTGCCAGCAGCTTGGCCCCGGGACAGGGAAGTAACGAGCAGTACTTC.

The CDR3 loop is CASSEGRQVADTQYF. In nucleotides, the CDR3 is TGTGCCAGCAGTGAAGGGAGACAGGTGGCAGATACGCAGTATTTT. The chain recombines TRBV6-1 with TRBJ2-3; D perhaps matches TRBD1 (6 bases). Germline CDR1 reads MNHNS; CDR2 reads SASEGT. Trimming stripped 1 base from V and 4 bases from J, with 12 bases between. The CDR3 length is 15 residues.

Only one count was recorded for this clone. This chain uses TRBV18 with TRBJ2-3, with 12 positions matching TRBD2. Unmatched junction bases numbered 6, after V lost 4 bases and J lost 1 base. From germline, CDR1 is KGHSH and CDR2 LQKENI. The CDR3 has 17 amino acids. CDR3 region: CASSRLAGGRRTDTQYF. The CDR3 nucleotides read TGTGCCAGCTCACGGCTAGCGGGGGGGCGGCGCACAGATACGCAGTATTTT.

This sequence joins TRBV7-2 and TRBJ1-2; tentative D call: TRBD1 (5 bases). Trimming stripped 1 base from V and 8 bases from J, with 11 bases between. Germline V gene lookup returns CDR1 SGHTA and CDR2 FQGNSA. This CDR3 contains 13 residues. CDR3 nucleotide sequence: TGTGCCAGCAGCTTAGGTGGGGCGGGAGGCTACACCTTC. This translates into CASSLGGAGGYTF.

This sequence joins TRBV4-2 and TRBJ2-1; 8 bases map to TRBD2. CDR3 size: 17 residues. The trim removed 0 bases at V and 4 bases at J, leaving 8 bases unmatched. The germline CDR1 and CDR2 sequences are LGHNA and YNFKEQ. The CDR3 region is CASSQEMVSGNYNEQFF. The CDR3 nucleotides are TGTGCCAGCAGCCAAGAGATGGTTAGCGGGAATTACAATGAGCAGTTCTTC.

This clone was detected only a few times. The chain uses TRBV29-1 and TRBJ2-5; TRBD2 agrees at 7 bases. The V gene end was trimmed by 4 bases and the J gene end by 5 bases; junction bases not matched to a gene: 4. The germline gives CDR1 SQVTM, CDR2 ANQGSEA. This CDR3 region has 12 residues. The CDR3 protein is CSVVSGGETQYF. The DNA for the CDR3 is TGCAGCGTTGTATCCGGGGGGGAGACCCAGTACTTC.

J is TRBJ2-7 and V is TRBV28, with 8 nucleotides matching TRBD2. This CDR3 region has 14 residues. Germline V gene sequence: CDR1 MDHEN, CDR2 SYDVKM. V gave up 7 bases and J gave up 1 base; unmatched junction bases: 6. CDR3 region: CASIKREWSYEQYF. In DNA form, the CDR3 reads TGTGCCAGCATAAAGCGGGAGTGGTCCTACGAGCAGTACTTC.

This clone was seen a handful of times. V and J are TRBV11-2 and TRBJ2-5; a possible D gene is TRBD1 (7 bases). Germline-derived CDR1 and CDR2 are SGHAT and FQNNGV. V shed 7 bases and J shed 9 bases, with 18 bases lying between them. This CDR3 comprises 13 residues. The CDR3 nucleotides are TGTGCCAGCAACAAGGACAGGCCGGGGGCCCAGTACTTC. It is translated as CASNKDRPGAQYF.

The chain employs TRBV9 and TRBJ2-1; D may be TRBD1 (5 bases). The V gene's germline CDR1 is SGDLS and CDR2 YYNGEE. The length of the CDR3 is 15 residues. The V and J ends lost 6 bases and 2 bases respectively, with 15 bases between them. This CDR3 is CASTTGTNAYNEQFF. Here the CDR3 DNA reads TGTGCCAGCACTACAGGCACCAATGCCTACAATGAGCAGTTCTTC.

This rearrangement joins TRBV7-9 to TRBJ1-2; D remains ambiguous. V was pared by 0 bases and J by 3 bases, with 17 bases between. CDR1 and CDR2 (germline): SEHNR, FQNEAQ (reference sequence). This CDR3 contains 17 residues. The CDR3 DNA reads TGTGCCAGCAGCTTAGCTCCGCCCAAGCCTCTTTACTATGGCTACACCTTC. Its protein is CASSLAPPKPLYYGYTF.

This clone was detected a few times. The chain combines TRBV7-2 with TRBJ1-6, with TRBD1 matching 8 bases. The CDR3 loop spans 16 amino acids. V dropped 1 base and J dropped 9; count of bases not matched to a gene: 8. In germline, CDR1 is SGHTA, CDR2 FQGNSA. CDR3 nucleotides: TGTGCCAGCAGCTTAGGGCAGGGGGCGATTTCTTCACCCCTCCACTTT. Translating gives CASSLGQGAISSPLHF.

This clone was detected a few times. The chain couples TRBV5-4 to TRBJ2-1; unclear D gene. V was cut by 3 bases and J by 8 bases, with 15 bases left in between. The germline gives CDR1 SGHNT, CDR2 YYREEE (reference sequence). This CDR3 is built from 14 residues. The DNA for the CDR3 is TGTGCCAGCAGCTCCGAGCTAGAATCCCATGAGCAGTTCTTC. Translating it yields CASSSELESHEQFF.